This entry features one T cell receptor (beta chain) sequence. This sample is part of a study of regulatory T cells in long-lasting Graves disease. Time point given: newly diagnosed GD, antithyroid drugs for less than 3 months. With RNA extracted from PBMCs as input, the TCR library was made. With EDTA tubes as the receptacles, 7.5 to 9.5 milliliters of peripheral blood were drawn. According to the study, TCR beta libraries were built with iRepertoire HTBI primers and CDR3-region Arm-PCR. From the multiplex PCR reads, TCRdb called clonotypes with MiXCR, one entry per CDR3 protein. The sample lists 600,000 to 650,000 distinct CDR3 sequences, roughly 15% occurring once. These data were also filed under a second study, of T cells in Graves' hyperthyroidism and ophthalmopathy. That work adds: Within blood appeared most thyroid clonotypes that had expanded above 0.001.

Sequenced material: peripheral blood mononuclear cells (PBMCs), taken at new diagnosis, from a patient treated with antithyroid drugs. The origin of this receptor is a woman in her 30s with Graves disease.

For the CDR3, the DNA is TGTGCCACTCGCGACAGGTGGGCTATTAGTGAGCAGTTCTTC. Its protein product is CATRDRWAISEQFF. The chain uses TRBV19 and TRBJ2-1; weak D call: TRBD1 (6 bases). The ends were cut back, 10 bases at V and 9 bases at J, with 22 bases in the middle. The CDR3 is made up of 14 amino acids. In germline, CDR1 is LNHDA, CDR2 SQIVND (reference sequence). Filled out from reference TRBV19 and TRBJ2-1, the complete variable domain reads DGGITQSPKYLFRKEGQNVTLSCEQNLNHDAMYWYRQDPGQGLRLIYYSQIVNDFQKGDIAEGYSVSREKKESFPLTVTSAQKNPTAFYLCATRDRWAISEQFFGPGTRLTVL.